The entry below describes one T cell receptor beta chain. The antigen it recognizes is unknown. The sample holds no much larger clone one base away, and base qualities are not on file. These data belong to a study of cytomegalovirus exposure and HLA in healthy donors (dated by TCRdb to about 2017). With respect to the entire study: In an earlier analysis of some 610 of the donors, about 270 Gb of sequence data and 90 million to 120 million unique TCR beta sequences from roughly 200 million T cells were reported. An early release that covered fewer than 750 HLA-typed donors contained approximately 290 gigabases of sequencing data and tens of millions of unique TCR sequences. The study aimed to test whether cataloging public T cell receptors could reveal signatures of past pathogen exposure. Alongside the repertoire data, information on donor age, sex, ethnicity and CMV serostatus was compiled. Because of strong linkage in the cohort, a few DR-DQ haplotypes were treated as single units for association and clustering. Along with the approximately 650-subject first cohort, a separate validation cohort of 120 different subjects was used. Of the roughly 390 genotyped donors, about 80% fell in the genetic ancestry cluster associated with self-reported Caucasian donors. The study combined high-throughput TCR immunosequencing, statistical association of individual TCRs with disease status, and machine learning to predict cytomegalovirus infection status. Typing coverage differed by locus: A, B, C, DRB1 and DQB1 were typed in about 629-640 donors, DQA1 in approximately 520, DPA1 in 600 to 610, and DPB1 in just under 490. The T cell repertoires of around 730 subjects were profiled by immunosequencing and related to cytomegalovirus serostatus. An earlier analysis of approximately 630 of the donors applied high-throughput TCR beta sequencing to assess whether each TCR beta V gene segment acted as functional or pseudogenic. In a later analysis, previously published TCR beta repertoires from roughly 710 donors were re-analyzed and high-resolution HLA genotyping was added so that TCR occurrence patterns could be studied. Class I and class II HLA loci were covered by the typing at four-digit resolution. Genome-wide SNP genotypes for about three fifths of the roughly 670 donors were used in a later genetic analysis, which treated that subset as a discovery cohort. In the later analysis, no new phenotypic data were used to find candidate immune exposures; instead, reliance was placed on TCR beta sequences and their occurrence across donors. All discovery cohort repertoires had been generated on a single sequencing platform. Among 300 to 450 genotyped donors of the cohort, an average of approximately 230,000 unique TCR beta nucleotide sequences were sequenced per donor, around 20% of them non-productive. Here is what the overall study found, with its caveats: A further reported finding was that TCR beta sequences accurately predicted the HLA-A and HLA-B alleles for most subjects in the first cohort. In a later analysis, HLA-associated TCR beta chains showed more clonal expansion and lower generation probabilities than non-associated chains that were equally common. In a later analysis, some 17,000 TCR beta sequences were associated with specific HLA alleles at a false discovery rate of 0.05. Compared with the 666-donor mean, donors in an Asian-associated ancestry cluster had fewer N-insertions in productive TCRs, according to a later genetic analysis. The authors suggested that the approach could potentially be extended to other disease states and immunological phenotypes. In vitro tests confirmed that three of the cytomegalovirus-associated TCR beta chains recognize cytomegalovirus antigens. In a later analysis, several top co-occurrence clusters were reported to appear linked to parvovirus B19, influenza, CMV and Epstein-Barr virus. Only TCR beta chains were sequenced in this cohort, and the absence of alpha or paired-chain data limited detectable features. A cluster of highly shared sequence variants was judged likely to represent a technical artifact of the sequencing pipeline. The classifier was reported to diagnose cytomegalovirus status with high specificity and sensitivity in both the original cohort and the validation cohort. An earlier analysis of 450 to 750 of the donors showed that most TCR beta V segments appeared in productive rearrangements either about 87% or about 30% of the time, which broadly matched IMGT annotations. Presence/absence analyses assumed roughly uniform sequencing depth across donors, an assumption that may not hold. The earlier analysis of 587 of the donors excluded 15 to 20 rarely observed V segments, including chromosome 9 orphons, because counts were too low. A later analysis found that most CMV-associated TCR beta chains appeared HLA-restricted, with HLA associations seemingly driven largely by CMV exposure. Correlated functional status among segregating V segments might be attributable to linkage disequilibrium, but an unknown experimental factor could not be ruled out. In a later analysis, the rate of TCR association differed among HLA loci, with DRB1 alleles having the most associated TCRs and HLA-C alleles having the fewest. Because HLA typing was missing for some donors at each locus, association tests included only the typed subset. While some public TCRs were present in many individuals, most TCR sequences turned up only very rarely across donors. For the cohort, immune exposure information was limited to CMV serostatus. A total of some 180 TCR beta chains were listed by the study as associated with cytomegalovirus. Assigning TCR associations to individual alleles was difficult when HLA alleles, especially DR and DQ, strongly co-occurred. A later genetic analysis associated a missense DCLRE1C variant with V-gene and J-gene trimming of TCR beta chains, and an independent cohort replicated the association.

Libraries came from the immunoSEQ multiplex PCR assay. The multiplex PCR relied on a mix of 60 forward primers for TCR Vbeta segments and 13 reverse primers for TCR Jbeta segments. The CDR3 region of rearranged TCR beta genes was amplified from genomic DNA with a multiplex PCR assay. The Illumina HiSeq System was used to sequence the amplified TCR beta libraries as 87-base-pair reads. The paper's processing steps were these. A later analysis counted some 74 million unique TCR beta chains across the 666 repertoires, and around 9.9 million of these chains were shared by at least two donors. A nearest-neighbor algorithm error-corrected the raw reads and collapsed the reads into unique sequences, merging closely related sequences to remove PCR and sequencing errors. Alignment of CDR3 sequences to IMGT reference sequences was used to assign V, D and J gene segments. For a sequence to be retained, a match of at least six nucleotides to both a V gene segment and a J gene segment was required. Rearrangements were classified as productive when the CDR3 lacked stop codons and remained in frame with V and J, and all other rearrangements were classified as non-productive. CDR3 was defined by IMGT convention, running from the second conserved V-encoded cysteine to the conserved J-encoded phenylalanine. The earlier analysis of 450 to 750 of the donors excluded any sequence lacking an unambiguous match to a single V gene segment. An earlier analysis of a few hundred of the donors called V segments functional above 56.7% productive rearrangements and segregating when the between-donor standard deviation exceeded 5%. A statistical classification framework was built for diagnosing cytomegalovirus status from the catalog of TCR beta chain sequences. V and J gene assignment, in a later analysis, came from comparing TCR nucleotide sequences with IMGT/GENE-DB human TR gene sequences. A later analysis assigned CDR3 sequences and most-parsimonious VDJ recombination scenarios with the TCRdist pipeline. A later analysis defined each TCR beta chain by its CDR3 amino acid sequence plus V-gene family, and excluded reads lacking a unique V-gene family. In a later analysis, 500 to 650 highly shared, low-generation-probability nucleotide sequences were removed to address suspected cross-contamination and a sequencing artifact. In a later analysis, a clonal expansion index was calculated for each public chain from normalized within-repertoire ranks of inferred template counts. A later analysis computed generation probabilities with a VDJ recombination model fitted to out-of-frame rearrangements, and checked the results against IGoR. A later analysis scored TCR-TCR, TCR-HLA and TCR-CMV co-occurrence with hypergeometric tests, applying a repertoire-size bias correction to TCR pairs. To estimate false discovery rates, a later analysis permuted the HLA or CMV assignments 20 times. In a later analysis, co-occurring TCRs were grouped using DBSCAN, with TCRdist sequence similarity added in when clustering inside HLA-allele-positive subsets. Repertoires with fewer than 30,000 or more than 120,000 public chains were left out of co-occurrence clustering, as were five repertoires with anomalous nucleotide sharing. The table was pulled from immuneACCESS by TCRdb, which kept in-frame rearrangements only. Such tables lose some clones; where checked, under half of the loss comes from unresolved V genes, and the rest has no known cause. V, J and clone size reflect that table, while D and trimming were determined from the DNA. The sample table contains around 210,000 clones; only one count was recorded for 78% of them. The leading ten clones occupy about 0.5% of the sample.

In total, 666 healthy bone marrow donors made up the cohort. All cohort members were sampled while nominally healthy, although unrecorded immune exposures were likely present. The donor tested CMV seronegative and was one of the 352 seronegative cohort members. Every donor gave a peripheral blood sample, and the peripheral blood mononuclear cells from that sample were used for TCR beta sequencing. The Qiagen DNeasy Blood Extraction Kit was used to extract genomic DNA from the blood cell samples. The sample taken for sequencing was PBMCs. The clonotype originates from a boy younger than 18 in good health and CMV-seronegative.

The DNA is TGTGTCAGAAGCTTCTATCGGGGCAGGGGCTACGAGCAGTACTTC. Translated, this gives CVRSFYRGRGYEQYF. In this chain, TRBV7-5 is recombined with TRBJ2-7; the D segment call TRBD1 is taken from the table without a DNA check. TRBV7-5 is labeled a pseudogene. The CDR3 spans 15 residues, from the cysteine through the phenylalanine. CDR3 DNA only is kept here, 45 bases in frame from base 1.